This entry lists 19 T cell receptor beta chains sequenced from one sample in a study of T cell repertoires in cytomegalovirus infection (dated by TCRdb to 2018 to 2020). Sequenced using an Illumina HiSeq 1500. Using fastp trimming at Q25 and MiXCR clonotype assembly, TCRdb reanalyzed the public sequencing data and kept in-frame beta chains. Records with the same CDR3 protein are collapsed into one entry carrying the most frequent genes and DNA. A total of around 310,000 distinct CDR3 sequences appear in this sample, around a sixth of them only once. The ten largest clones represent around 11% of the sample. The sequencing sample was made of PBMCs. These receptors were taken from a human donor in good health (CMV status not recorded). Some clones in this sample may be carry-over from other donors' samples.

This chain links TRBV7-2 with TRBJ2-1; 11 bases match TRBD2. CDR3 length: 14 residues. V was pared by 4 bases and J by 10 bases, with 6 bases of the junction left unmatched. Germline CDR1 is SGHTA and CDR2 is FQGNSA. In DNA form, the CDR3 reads TGTGCCAGCAGCTCGCTGGGACTAGCGGTGGAGCAGTTCTTC. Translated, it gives CASSSLGLAVEQFF. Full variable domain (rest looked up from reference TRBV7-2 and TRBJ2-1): GAGVSQSPSNKVTEKGKDVELRCDPISGHTALYWYRQSLGQGLEFLIYFQGNSAPDKSGLPSDRFSAERTGGSVSTLTIQRTQQEDSAVYLCASSSLGLAVEQFFGPGTRLTVL.

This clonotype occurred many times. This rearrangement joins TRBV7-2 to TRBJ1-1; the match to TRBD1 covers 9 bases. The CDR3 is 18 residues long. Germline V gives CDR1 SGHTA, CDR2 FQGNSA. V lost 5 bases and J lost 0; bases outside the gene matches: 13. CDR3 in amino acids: CASSLEGGQGRMNTEAFF. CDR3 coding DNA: TGTGCCAGCAGCCTCGAGGGGGGACAGGGACGCATGAACACTGAAGCTTTCTTT.

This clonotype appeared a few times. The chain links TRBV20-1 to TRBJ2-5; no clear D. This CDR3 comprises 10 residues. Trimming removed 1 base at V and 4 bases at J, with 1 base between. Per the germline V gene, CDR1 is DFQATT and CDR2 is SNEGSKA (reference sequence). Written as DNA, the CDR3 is TGCAGTGCTAGAGCAGAGACCCAGTACTTC. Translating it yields CSARAETQYF.

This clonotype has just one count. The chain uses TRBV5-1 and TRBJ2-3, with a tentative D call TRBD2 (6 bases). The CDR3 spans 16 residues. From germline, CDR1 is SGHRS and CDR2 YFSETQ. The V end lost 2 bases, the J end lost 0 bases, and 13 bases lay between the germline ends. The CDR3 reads CASSFQSDYSTDTQYF. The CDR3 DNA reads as TGCGCCAGCAGCTTTCAGTCGGACTATAGCACAGATACGCAGTATTTT.

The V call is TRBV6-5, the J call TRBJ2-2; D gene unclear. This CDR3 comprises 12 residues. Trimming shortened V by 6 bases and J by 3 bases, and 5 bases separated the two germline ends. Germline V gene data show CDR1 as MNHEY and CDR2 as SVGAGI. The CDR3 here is CASSEHTGELFF. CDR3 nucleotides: TGTGCCAGCAGCGAACACACCGGGGAGCTGTTTTTT.

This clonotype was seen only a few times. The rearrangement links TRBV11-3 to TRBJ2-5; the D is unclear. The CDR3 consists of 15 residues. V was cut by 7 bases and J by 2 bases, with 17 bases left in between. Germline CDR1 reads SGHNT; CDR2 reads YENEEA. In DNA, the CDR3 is TGTGCCAGCATTGTGGAAAAAACCGTACAAGAGACCCAGTACTTC. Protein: CASIVEKTVQETQYF. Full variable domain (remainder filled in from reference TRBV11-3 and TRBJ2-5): EAGVVQSPRYKIIEKKQPVAFWCNPISGHNTLYWYLQNLGQGPELLIRYENEEAVDDSQLPKDRFSAERLKGVDSTLKIQPAELGDSAVYLCASIVEKTVQETQYFGPGTRLLVL.

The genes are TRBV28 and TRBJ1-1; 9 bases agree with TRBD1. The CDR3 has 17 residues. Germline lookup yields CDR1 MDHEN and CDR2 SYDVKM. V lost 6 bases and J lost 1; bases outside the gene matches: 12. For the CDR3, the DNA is TGTGCCAGCAGCCGATTGGACAGGGGAATTTCGAACACTGAAGCTTTCTTT. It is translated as CASSRLDRGISNTEAFF.

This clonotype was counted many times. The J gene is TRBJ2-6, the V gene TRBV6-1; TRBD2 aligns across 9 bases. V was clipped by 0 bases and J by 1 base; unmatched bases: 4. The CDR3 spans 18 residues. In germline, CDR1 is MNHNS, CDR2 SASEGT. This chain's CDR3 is CASSEAEAGGSGANVLTF. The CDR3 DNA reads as TGTGCCAGCAGTGAAGCTGAAGCGGGGGGATCTGGGGCCAACGTCCTGACTTTC.

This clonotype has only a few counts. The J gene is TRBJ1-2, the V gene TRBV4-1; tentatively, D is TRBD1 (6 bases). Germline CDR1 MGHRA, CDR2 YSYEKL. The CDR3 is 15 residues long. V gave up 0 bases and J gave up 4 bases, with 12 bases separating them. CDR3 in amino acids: CASSQDVGAFYGYTF. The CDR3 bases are TGCGCCAGCAGCCAAGATGTGGGGGCCTTCTATGGCTACACCTTC.

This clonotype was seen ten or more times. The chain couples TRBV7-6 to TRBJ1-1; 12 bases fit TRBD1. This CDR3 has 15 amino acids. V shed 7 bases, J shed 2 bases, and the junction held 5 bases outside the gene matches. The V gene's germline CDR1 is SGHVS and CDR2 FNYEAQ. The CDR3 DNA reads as TGTGCCAGCACCCCGGGACAGGGGGCAAACACTGAAGCTTTCTTT. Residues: CASTPGQGANTEAFF.

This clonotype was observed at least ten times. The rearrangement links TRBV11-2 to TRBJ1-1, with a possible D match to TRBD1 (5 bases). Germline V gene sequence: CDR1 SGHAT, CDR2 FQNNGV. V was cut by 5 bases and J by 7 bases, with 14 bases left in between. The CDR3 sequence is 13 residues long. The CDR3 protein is CASSRAAGIEAFF. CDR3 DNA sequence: TGTGCCAGCAGCCGGGCGGCAGGGATTGAAGCTTTCTTT.

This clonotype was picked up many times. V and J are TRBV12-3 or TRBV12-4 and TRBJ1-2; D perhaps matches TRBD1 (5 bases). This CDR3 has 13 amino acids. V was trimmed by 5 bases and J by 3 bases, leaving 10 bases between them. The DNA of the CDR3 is TGTGCCAGCAGTCAACAGGAATACTATGGCTACACCTTC. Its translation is CASSQQEYYGYTF.

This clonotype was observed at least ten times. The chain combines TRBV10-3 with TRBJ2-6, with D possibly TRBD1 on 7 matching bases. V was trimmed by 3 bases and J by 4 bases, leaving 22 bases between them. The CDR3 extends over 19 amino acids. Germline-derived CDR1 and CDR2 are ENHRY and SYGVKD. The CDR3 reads CAISDPPGGGASGANVLTF. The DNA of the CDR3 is TGTGCCATCAGTGACCCCCCCGGAGGGGGCGCTTCAGGGGCCAACGTCCTGACTTTC.

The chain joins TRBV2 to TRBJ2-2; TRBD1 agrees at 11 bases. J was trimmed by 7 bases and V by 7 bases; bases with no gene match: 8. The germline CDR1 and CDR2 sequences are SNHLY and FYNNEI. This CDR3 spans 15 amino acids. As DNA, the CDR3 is TGTGCCAGCACGGGACAGGGGGTACAAGGCGGGGAGCTGTTTTTT. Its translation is CASTGQGVQGGELFF.

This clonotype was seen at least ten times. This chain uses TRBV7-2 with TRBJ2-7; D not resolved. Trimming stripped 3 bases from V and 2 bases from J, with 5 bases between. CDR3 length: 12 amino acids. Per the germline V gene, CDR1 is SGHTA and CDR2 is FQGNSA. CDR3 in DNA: TGTGCCAGCAGCTTCTCCACCTACGAGCAGTACTTC. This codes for CASSFSTYEQYF.

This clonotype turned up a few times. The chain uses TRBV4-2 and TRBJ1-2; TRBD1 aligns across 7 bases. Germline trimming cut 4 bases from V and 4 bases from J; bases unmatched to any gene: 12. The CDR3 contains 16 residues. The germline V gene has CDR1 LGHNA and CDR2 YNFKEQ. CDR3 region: CASSRYLTGEGYGYTF. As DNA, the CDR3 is TGTGCCAGCAGCCGCTACCTTACAGGGGAGGGCTATGGCTACACCTTC.

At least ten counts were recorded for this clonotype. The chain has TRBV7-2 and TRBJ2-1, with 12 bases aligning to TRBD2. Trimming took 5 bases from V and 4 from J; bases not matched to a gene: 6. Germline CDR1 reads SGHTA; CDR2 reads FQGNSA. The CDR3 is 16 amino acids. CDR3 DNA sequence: TGTGCCAGCAGCCCTAGCCTAGCGGGGGGGTACAATGAGCAGTTCTTC. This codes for CASSPSLAGGYNEQFF.

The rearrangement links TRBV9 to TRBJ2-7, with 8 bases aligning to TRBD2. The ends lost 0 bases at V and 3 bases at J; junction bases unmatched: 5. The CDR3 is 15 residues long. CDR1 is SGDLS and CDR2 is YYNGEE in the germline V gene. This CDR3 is CASSVESSGVYEQYF. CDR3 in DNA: TGTGCCAGCAGCGTAGAAAGTAGCGGGGTCTACGAGCAGTACTTC.

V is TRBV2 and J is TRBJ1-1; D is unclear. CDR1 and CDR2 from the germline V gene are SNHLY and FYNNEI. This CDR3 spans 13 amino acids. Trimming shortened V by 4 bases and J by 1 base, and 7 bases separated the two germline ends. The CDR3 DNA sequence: TGTGCCAGCAGTGTAGATCCGAACACTGAAGCTTTCTTT. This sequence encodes CASSVDPNTEAFF. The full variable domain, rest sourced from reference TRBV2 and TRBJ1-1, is EPEVTQTPSHQVTQMGQEVILRCVPISNHLYFYWYRQILGQKVEFLVSFYNNEISEKSEIFDDQFSVERPDGSNFTLKIRSTKLEDSAMYFCASSVDPNTEAFFGQGTRLTVV.